These T cell receptor beta chains were read from a single sample in a study of OX40 agonist ivuxolimab in advanced cancers. TCRdb's copy holds only in-frame clones and misses some; the assay was immunoSEQ multiplex PCR. The table includes around 60,000 clones, roughly 84% detected once. Sequenced here: CD4+ or CD8+ T cells sorted from blood, sampled in a trial of the OX40 agonist ivuxolimab. The receptor set was obtained from an adult with an advanced solid tumor such as melanoma, head and neck, liver or kidney cancer. Each CDR3 is given with its conserved first and last residue. Fields, in order: J gene, clone size, D gene, V gene, CDR3 protein, CDR3 DNA. D genes are given only for firm matches. Clone sizes are given selectively: once, few, many, or a class where the clone is expanded.

j_gene: TRBJ2-7; abundance: NA; d_gene: TRBD2; v_gene: TRBV5-6; CDR3aa: CASSLGRLAGFSYEQYF; CDR3nt: TGTGCCAGCAGTCTTGGACGACTAGCGGGGTTCTCCTACGAGCAGTACTTC
j_gene: TRBJ1-1; abundance: once; d_gene: NA; v_gene: TRBV6-5; CDR3aa: CASRRRGTEAFF; CDR3nt: TGTGCCAGCCGTCGGCGAGGCACTGAAGCTTTCTTT
j_gene: TRBJ1-2; abundance: NA; d_gene: NA; v_gene: TRBV12-2; CDR3aa: CASRLGIPYGYTF; CDR3nt: TGTGCAAGTCGCTTAGGGATTCCCTATGGCTACACCTTC
j_gene: TRBJ2-7; abundance: NA; d_gene: NA; v_gene: TRBV19; CDR3aa: CATRDGPYEQYF; CDR3nt: TGTGCCACCCGGGACGGCCCCTACGAGCAGTACTTC
j_gene: TRBJ1-4; abundance: NA; d_gene: TRBD1; v_gene: TRBV7-9; CDR3aa: CASSASGTGSEKLFF; CDR3nt: TGTGCCAGCAGCGCCTCCGGGACAGGGAGTGAAAAACTGTTTTTT
j_gene: TRBJ1-4; abundance: NA; d_gene: NA; v_gene: TRBV5-1; CDR3aa: CASSSGDGNEKLFF; CDR3nt: TGCGCCAGCAGTTCAGGAGATGGTAATGAAAAACTGTTTTTT
j_gene: TRBJ1-1; abundance: NA; d_gene: NA; v_gene: TRBV28; CDR3aa: CASRDSHTEAFF; CDR3nt: TGTGCCAGCCGAGACAGCCACACTGAAGCTTTCTTT
j_gene: TRBJ1-3; abundance: NA; d_gene: TRBD1; v_gene: TRBV5-1; CDR3aa: CASSYQPHGTGVSGNTIYF; CDR3nt: TGCGCCAGCAGCTACCAACCCCACGGGACAGGGGTCTCTGGAAACACCATATATTTT
j_gene: TRBJ1-4; abundance: NA; d_gene: TRBD1; v_gene: TRBV7-9; CDR3aa: CASRTGTGNEKLFF; CDR3nt: TGTGCCAGCAGAACCGGGACAGGGAACGAAAAACTGTTTTTT
j_gene: TRBJ2-5; abundance: once; d_gene: TRBD1; v_gene: TRBV2; CDR3aa: CASRKTGVETQYF; CDR3nt: TGTGCCAGCAGGAAGACAGGGGTTGAGACCCAGTACTTC
j_gene: TRBJ1-2; abundance: NA; d_gene: TRBD1; v_gene: TRBV19; CDR3aa: CASTSDRAWGYTF; CDR3nt: TGTGCCAGTACCTCGGACAGGGCATGGGGCTACACCTTC
j_gene: TRBJ1-2; abundance: NA; d_gene: NA; v_gene: TRBV7-3; CDR3aa: CASSLAGSNYGYTF; CDR3nt: TGTGCCAGCAGCTTAGCGGGCAGCAACTATGGCTACACCTTC
j_gene: TRBJ1-6; abundance: few; d_gene: NA; v_gene: TRBV19; CDR3aa: CASTQPTGTSNSPLHF; CDR3nt: TGTGCCAGTACCCAACCCACCGGGACAAGTAATTCACCCCTCCACTTT
j_gene: TRBJ1-1; abundance: NA; d_gene: NA; v_gene: TRBV5-4; CDR3aa: CASSLFHIRGDTEAFF; CDR3nt: TGTGCCAGCAGCCTTTTCCACATACGAGGGGACACTGAAGCTTTCTTT
j_gene: TRBJ1-2; abundance: once; d_gene: TRBD1; v_gene: TRBV6-4; CDR3aa: CASSDPEGEGAGYTF; CDR3nt: TGTGCCAGCAGTGACCCGGAGGGTGAGGGGGCTGGCTACACCTTC
j_gene: TRBJ2-3; abundance: NA; d_gene: TRBD2; v_gene: TRBV9; CDR3aa: CASTRTSGGLSTDTQYF; CDR3nt: TGTGCCAGCACCCGGACTAGCGGAGGTTTATCTACAGATACGCAGTATTTT
j_gene: TRBJ2-5; abundance: NA; d_gene: NA; v_gene: TRBV5-1; CDR3aa: CASSLAGETQYF; CDR3nt: TGCGCCAGCAGCTTGGCGGGGGAGACCCAGTACTTC
j_gene: TRBJ2-7; abundance: NA; d_gene: TRBD1; v_gene: TRBV5-5; CDR3aa: CASSLQGAGTYEQYF; CDR3nt: TGTGCCAGCAGCTTGCAGGGGGCCGGAACCTACGAGCAGTACTTC
j_gene: TRBJ1-6; abundance: NA; d_gene: TRBD1; v_gene: TRBV6-6; CDR3aa: CASSYQGAGSPLHF; CDR3nt: TGTGCCAGCAGTTACCAGGGGGCGGGATCACCCCTCCACTTT
j_gene: TRBJ2-1; abundance: once; d_gene: NA; v_gene: TRBV7-8; CDR3aa: CASSTPLGRQFF; CDR3nt: TGTGCCAGCAGCACGCCACTAGGTCGGCAGTTCTTC
j_gene: TRBJ1-4; abundance: NA; d_gene: NA; v_gene: TRBV6-5; CDR3aa: CASRPRATNEKLFF; CDR3nt: TGTGCCAGCAGACCGCGTGCAACTAATGAAAAACTGTTTTTT
j_gene: TRBJ1-5; abundance: NA; d_gene: NA; v_gene: TRBV5-5; CDR3aa: CASSSDGSNQPQHF; CDR3nt: TGTGCCAGTAGCTCGGACGGCAGCAATCAGCCCCAGCATTTT
j_gene: TRBJ1-4; abundance: NA; d_gene: NA; v_gene: TRBV2; CDR3aa: CASSRTVLNEKLFF; CDR3nt: TGTGCCAGCAGCCGGACTGTTCTGAATGAAAAACTGTTTTTT
j_gene: TRBJ2-7; abundance: few; d_gene: TRBD1; v_gene: TRBV6-6; CDR3aa: CASSPRTGGLYF; CDR3nt: TGTGCCAGCAGTCCCCGGACAGGCGGCTTATACTTC
j_gene: TRBJ2-5; abundance: NA; d_gene: NA; v_gene: TRBV6-5; CDR3aa: CASSSYGLLQETQYF; CDR3nt: TGTGCCAGCAGTTCCTATGGACTGTTACAAGAGACCCAGTACTTC
j_gene: TRBJ2-1; abundance: once; d_gene: NA; v_gene: TRBV7-9; CDR3aa: CASSSRVNNEQFF; CDR3nt: TGTGCCAGCAGCTCCCGCGTTAACAATGAGCAGTTCTTC
j_gene: TRBJ2-5; abundance: NA; d_gene: NA; v_gene: TRBV7-6; CDR3aa: CASSSVEETQYF; CDR3nt: TGTGCCAGCAGCTCTGTAGAAGAGACCCAGTACTTC
j_gene: TRBJ1-2; abundance: NA; d_gene: NA; v_gene: TRBV5-1; CDR3aa: CASSIDGGGYDGYTF; CDR3nt: TGCGCCAGCAGCATTGACGGGGGAGGCTACGATGGCTACACCTTC
j_gene: TRBJ2-6; abundance: few; d_gene: NA; v_gene: TRBV7-8; CDR3aa: CASSLVGPGASGANVLTF; CDR3nt: TGTGCCAGCAGCTTAGTAGGTCCGGGGGCCTCTGGGGCCAACGTCCTGACTTTC
j_gene: TRBJ2-7; abundance: once; d_gene: NA; v_gene: TRBV19; CDR3aa: CASSIAPDSSYEQYF; CDR3nt: TGTGCCAGTAGTATAGCCCCGGACAGCTCCTACGAGCAGTACTTC
j_gene: TRBJ2-5; abundance: NA; d_gene: NA; v_gene: TRBV6-5; CDR3aa: CASKWGRFETQYF; CDR3nt: TGTGCCAGCAAGTGGGGGCGATTTGAGACCCAGTACTTC
j_gene: TRBJ1-1; abundance: few; d_gene: TRBD1; v_gene: TRBV13; CDR3aa: CASSSDRGLLYTEAFF; CDR3nt: TGTGCCAGCAGCTCGGACAGGGGGCTCTTGTACACTGAAGCTTTCTTT
j_gene: TRBJ1-1; abundance: NA; d_gene: NA; v_gene: TRBV25-1; CDR3aa: CATLEDWNTEAFF; CDR3nt: TGTGCCACCCTGGAGGACTGGAACACTGAAGCTTTCTTT